The source of this T cell receptor (beta chain) is a study of human T cells and chemical hapten exposure. In the study overall: After 6 days, upper back 0.01% DPC patch tests were scored.

Germline trimming cut 4 bases from V and 10 bases from J; bases unmatched to any gene: 18. This CDR3 is 18 amino acids long. The germline gives CDR1 MNHNS, CDR2 SASEGT. TCRdb processed the RACE reads anew with MiXCR; each CDR3 protein has one entry. This sample has fewer than 150,000 distinct CDR3 sequences, with approximately 12% found just once. Time point of the sample: patch test 2, 6 weeks after DPC sensitization. Treatment here: therapeutic diphenylcyclopropenone sensitization with weekly scalp DPC. This clonotype appeared many times. J is TRBJ2-1 and V is TRBV6-1, with 11 bases lining up with TRBD2. The sequence came from a woman in her forties or fifties with alopecia areata. Some clones in this sample may be carry-over from other donors' samples. This specimen was whole blood, taken in connection with sensitization to the hapten diphenylcyclopropenone (DPC). The CDR3: CASSGRRDGSGRGGEQFF. For the CDR3, the DNA is TGTGCCAGCAGTGGGCGTCGCGATGGTAGCGGGAGGGGAGGGGAGCAGTTCTTC.